The 20 T cell receptor beta chains listed next were all sequenced from one sample in a study of T cell therapy after organ transplantation. The time point is: 4-8 weeks after completion of therapy. TCRdb's copy holds only in-frame clones and misses some; the assay was immunoSEQ multiplex PCR. The sample records 20,000 or so clones, 81% being singletons. No antigen has been identified for these receptors. Sequenced here: CD8+ T cells from blood, sampled after autologous CMV-specific T cell therapy. The receptors originated from a human patient who had received a solid organ transplant and had CMV disease. Part of the T cell pool may stem from the graft donor.

The chain uses TRBV6-1 and TRBJ2-2; D is perhaps TRBD1 (5 bases). V lost 1 base and J 8 bases, leaving 8 bases between the germline ends. This CDR3 has 13 amino acids. Germline values: CDR1 MNHNS, CDR2 SASEGT. CDR3 coding DNA: TGTGCCAGCAGTGAAGGGGGCGCGGGGGAGCTGTTTTTT. It yields the protein CASSEGGAGELFF.

The rearrangement joins TRBV7-9 to TRBJ2-2; TRBD1 aligns across 8 bases. CDR3 length: 19 residues. The J segment lost 1 base and the V segment lost 2 bases, leaving 12 bases of the junction unmatched. Germline CDR1 SEHNR, CDR2 FQNEAQ (reference sequence). The CDR3 sequence is CASSLTGQVTNWNTGELFF. CDR3 DNA sequence: TGTGCCAGCAGCTTAACGGGACAGGTTACAAACTGGAACACCGGGGAGCTGTTTTTT.

The chain employs TRBV14 and TRBJ1-2; 9 bases map to TRBD1. V trimming: 3 bases; J trimming: 8 bases; junction bases outside the gene matches: 4. From germline, CDR1 is SGHDN and CDR2 FVKESK. This CDR3 is 13 amino acids long. The CDR3 loop reads CASSQTGGWGYTF. The DNA for the CDR3 is TGTGCCAGCAGCCAGACAGGGGGTTGGGGCTACACCTTC.

The chain carries TRBV7-9 and TRBJ1-1; a weak D match, TRBD1 (6 bases). Trimming left V 5 bases short and J 5 bases short, with 21 bases between. The CDR3 runs to 16 residues. Germline assignment: CDR1 SEHNR and CDR2 FQNEAQ (reference sequence). CDR3 DNA: TGTGCCAGCAGCCAAGCGAGGTTCACACAGGGTACTGAAGCTTTCTTT. Translating gives CASSQARFTQGTEAFF.

This clone was counted only a few times. V usage is TRBV5-6 and J usage is TRBJ1-4; D remains ambiguous. The V gene lost 2 bases and the J gene lost 4 bases, with 9 bases spanning the gap. The CDR3 runs to 14 residues. Germline V CDR1 and CDR2: SGHDT, YYEEEE. The CDR3 is CASSLSGNNEKLFF. CDR3 nucleotide sequence: TGTGCCAGCAGCTTATCTGGGAATAATGAAAAACTGTTTTTT.

The chain employs TRBV5-6 and TRBJ2-3; D gene unclear. The CDR3 is 14 amino acids. V lost 4 bases and J 3 bases, leaving 12 bases between the germline ends. Germline CDR1 is SGHDT and CDR2 is YYEEEE. The CDR3 loop is CASSPVVRTDTQYF. The CDR3 nucleotides read TGTGCCAGCAGCCCGGTTGTCCGAACAGATACGCAGTATTTT.

The chain has TRBV28 and TRBJ1-4; D is perhaps TRBD1 (5 bases). This CDR3 comprises 20 residues. Trimming stripped 7 bases from V and 0 bases from J, with 27 bases between. Germline lookup yields CDR1 MDHEN and CDR2 SYDVKM. The CDR3 loop is CASTTYFWGRHPATNEKLFF. CDR3 nucleotide sequence: TGTGCCAGCACTACTTACTTCTGGGGACGTCATCCCGCAACTAATGAAAAACTGTTTTTT.

CDR3 in DNA: TGTGCCAGCAGCGTAGGGGGGGGGTCCCCTGCCTACGAGCAGTACTTC. Its protein product is CASSVGGGSPAYEQYF. This chain joins TRBV9 and TRBJ2-7, with TRBD2 identical over 7 bases. V trimming: 0 bases; J trimming: 2 bases; junction bases outside the gene matches: 8. The CDR3 extends over 16 amino acids. CDR1 and CDR2 (germline): SGDLS, YYNGEE. Combining the CDR3 with reference TRBV9 and TRBJ2-7 gives the whole variable domain DSGVTQTPKHLITATGQRVTLRCSPRSGDLSVYWYQQSLDQGLQFLIQYYNGEERAKGNILERFSAQQFPDLHSELNLSSLELGDSALYFCASSVGGGSPAYEQYFGPGTRLTVT.

The gene calls are TRBV5-1 and TRBJ2-6; tentatively, D is TRBD1 or TRBD2 (5 bases each). Trimming took 4 bases from V and 4 from J, leaving 30 bases between them. This CDR3 is built from 21 residues. Germline lookup yields CDR1 SGHRS and CDR2 YFSETQ. The CDR3 bases are TGCGCCAGCAGCCCAGAAAACCCCCGGGACGAAGTTTTTGCCGGGGCCAACGTCCTGACTTTC. Its translation is CASSPENPRDEVFAGANVLTF.

This chain joins TRBV10-2 and TRBJ2-1, with D possibly called TRBD1 or TRBD2 (5 bases each). Germline CDR1 is WSHSY and CDR2 is SAAADI. This CDR3 has 15 residues. Trimming removed 2 bases at V and 2 bases at J, with 10 bases between. In DNA, the CDR3 is TGCGCCAGCAGTGAGGCAGGGAGCCCCTACAATGAGCAGTTCTTC. Translated: CASSEAGSPYNEQFF.

The chain uses TRBV15 and TRBJ2-5, with unresolved D. TRBJ2-7 matches the DNA end more closely, so the J call is doubtful. The CDR3 spans 14 residues. Germline loops: CDR1 LNHNV, CDR2 YYDKDF (reference sequence). Written as DNA, the CDR3 is TGTGCCACCAGGGTGGAAATGGAAGCCTACGAGCAGTACTTC. Translating gives CATRVEMEAYEQYF.

V usage is TRBV9 and J usage is TRBJ2-7; TRBD1 matches at 7 bases. J lost 2 bases, V lost 0 bases, and 2 bases had no gene match. Looked up from germline, CDR1 is SGDLS and CDR2 is YYNGEE. The CDR3 totals 14 residues. The CDR3, as DNA: TGTGCCAGCAGCGTAGGGCAGGGGGCCTACGAGCAGTACTTC. This encodes CASSVGQGAYEQYF.

The gene calls are TRBV7-6 and TRBJ2-7; 9 bases line up with TRBD1. V dropped 1 base and J dropped 5; count of bases not matched to a gene: 6. Germline V gene data show CDR1 as SGHVS and CDR2 as FNYEAQ. This CDR3 is built from 15 residues. The DNA of the CDR3 is TGTGCCAGCAGCTTAGGTACAGGGGGCAGCAACGAGCAGTACTTC. The encoded protein is CASSLGTGGSNEQYF. Full variable domain (outside the CDR3, taken from reference TRBV7-6 and TRBJ2-7): GAGVSQSPRYKVTKRGQDVALRCDPISGHVSLYWYRQALGQGPEFLTYFNYEAQQDKSGLPNDRFSAERPEGSISTLTIQRTEQRDSAMYRCASSLGTGGSNEQYFGPGTRLTVT.

The chain links TRBV29-1 to TRBJ2-3; 7 bases match TRBD2. Germline V CDR1 and CDR2: SQVTM, ANQGSEA. Losses at the gene ends were 3 bases for V and 3 bases for J; bases not matched to a gene: 6. CDR3 length equals 14 residues. The CDR3 nucleotides read TGCAGCGTTGAGGGGGGGGAGTTGACAGATACGCAGTATTTT. Translating gives CSVEGGELTDTQYF.

The chain links TRBV4-2 to TRBJ2-5; D not certain. Germline values: CDR1 LGHNA, CDR2 YNFKEQ. The CDR3 contains 15 residues. Trimming removed 4 bases from V and 2 bases from J, with 14 bases in between. The CDR3: CASSPGSHPQETQYF. In DNA, the CDR3 is TGTGCCAGCAGCCCAGGCTCTCATCCTCAAGAGACCCAGTACTTC.

This chain uses TRBV4-2 with TRBJ1-2; D gene uncertain. Germline V lookup: CDR1 LGHNA, CDR2 YNFKEQ. The CDR3 runs to 15 residues. Trimming shortened V by 0 bases and J by 2 bases, and 10 bases separated the two germline ends. CDR3 loop: CASSQDLSLNYGYTF. The CDR3 bases are TGTGCCAGCAGCCAAGATCTGAGCTTGAACTATGGCTACACCTTC.

This clone was counted a single time. The chain has TRBV6-1 and TRBJ1-1, with D possibly TRBD1 on 5 matching bases. Per germline, CDR1 MNHNS and CDR2 SASEGT. V was pared by 10 bases and J by 6 bases, with 21 bases between. The CDR3 covers 14 residues. The CDR3 reads CAISSSARQSEAFF. DNA for the CDR3: TGTGCCATTTCCAGTTCCGCGCGACAGTCTGAAGCTTTCTTT.

This rearrangement joins TRBV9 to TRBJ2-2; D ambiguous. Germline CDR1 and CDR2: SGDLS and YYNGEE. V lost 0 bases and J 0 bases, leaving 12 bases between the germline ends. This CDR3 is 17 amino acids long. The CDR3 spells CASSVDKLVPNTGELFF. The CDR3 DNA reads as TGTGCCAGCAGCGTAGATAAGTTAGTGCCGAACACCGGGGAGCTGTTTTTT.

The chain is built from TRBV27 and TRBJ2-5; tentatively, D is TRBD1 (6 bases). Deletions cut 7 bases from V and 5 bases from J, with 20 bases between. The CDR3 spans 15 residues. CDR1 is MNHEY, CDR2 SMNVEV, per germline (reference sequence). The CDR3, as DNA: TGTGCCAGCACCGCAGGGGTCAGTAAGGAGGAGACCCAGTACTTC. Amino acids: CASTAGVSKEETQYF.

V gene TRBV29-1 combines with J gene TRBJ1-2; a weak D match, TRBD1 (5 bases). V was clipped by 6 bases and J by 4 bases, with 12 bases between them. Germline CDR1 is SQVTM and CDR2 is ANQGSEA. The CDR3 covers 12 residues. This CDR3 reads CSVRGETYGYTF. The CDR3 nucleotides read TGCAGCGTCCGGGGGGAGACCTATGGCTACACCTTC.